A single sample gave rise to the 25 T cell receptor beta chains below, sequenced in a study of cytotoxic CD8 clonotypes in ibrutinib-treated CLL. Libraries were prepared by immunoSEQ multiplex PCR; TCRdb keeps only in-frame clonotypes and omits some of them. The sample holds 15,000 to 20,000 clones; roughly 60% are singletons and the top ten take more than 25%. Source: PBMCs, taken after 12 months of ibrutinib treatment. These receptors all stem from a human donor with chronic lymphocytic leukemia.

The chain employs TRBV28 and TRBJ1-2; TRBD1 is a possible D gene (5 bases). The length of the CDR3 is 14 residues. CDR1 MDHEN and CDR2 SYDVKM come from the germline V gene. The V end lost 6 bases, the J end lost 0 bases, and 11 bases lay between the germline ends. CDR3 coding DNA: TGTGCCAGCAGCCTTGGGGGGGCTAACTATGGCTACACCTTC. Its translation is CASSLGGANYGYTF.

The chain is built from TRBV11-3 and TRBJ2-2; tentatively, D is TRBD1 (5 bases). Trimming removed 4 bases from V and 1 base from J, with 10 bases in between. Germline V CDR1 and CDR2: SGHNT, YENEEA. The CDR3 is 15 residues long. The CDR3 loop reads CASSSGHVNTGELFF. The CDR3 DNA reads TGTGCCAGCAGCTCAGGACATGTGAACACCGGGGAGCTGTTTTTT.

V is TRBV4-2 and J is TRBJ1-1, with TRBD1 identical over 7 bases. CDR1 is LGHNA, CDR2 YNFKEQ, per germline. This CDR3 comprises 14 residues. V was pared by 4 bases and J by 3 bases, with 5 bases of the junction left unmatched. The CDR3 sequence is CASSRQGSDTEAFF. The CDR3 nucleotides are TGTGCCAGCAGCCGACAGGGTTCCGACACTGAAGCTTTCTTT.

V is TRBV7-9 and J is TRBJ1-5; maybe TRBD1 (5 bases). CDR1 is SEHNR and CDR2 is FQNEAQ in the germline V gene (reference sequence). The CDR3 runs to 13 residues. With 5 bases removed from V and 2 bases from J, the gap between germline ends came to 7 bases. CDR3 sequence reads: CASSPQGNQPQHF. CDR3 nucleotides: TGTGCCAGCAGCCCACAGGGCAATCAGCCCCAGCATTTT.

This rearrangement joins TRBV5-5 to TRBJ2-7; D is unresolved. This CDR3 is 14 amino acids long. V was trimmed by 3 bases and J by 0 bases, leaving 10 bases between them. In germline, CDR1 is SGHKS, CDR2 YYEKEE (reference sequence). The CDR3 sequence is CASSSPESSYEQYF. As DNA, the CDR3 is TGTGCCAGCAGCTCTCCCGAGAGCTCCTACGAGCAGTACTTC.

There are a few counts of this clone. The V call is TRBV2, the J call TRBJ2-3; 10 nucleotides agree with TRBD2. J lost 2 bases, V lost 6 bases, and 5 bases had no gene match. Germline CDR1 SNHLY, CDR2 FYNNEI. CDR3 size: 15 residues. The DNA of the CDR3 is TGTGCCAGCAGGGCCGGGACTAGCGACACAGATACGCAGTATTTT. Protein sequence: CASRAGTSDTDTQYF.

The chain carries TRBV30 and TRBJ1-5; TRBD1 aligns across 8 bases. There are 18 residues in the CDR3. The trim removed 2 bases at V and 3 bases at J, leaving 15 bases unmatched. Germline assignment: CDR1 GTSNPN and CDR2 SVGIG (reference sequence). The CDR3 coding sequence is TGTGCCTGGAGTCCGACGACAGGGGCCGCCGACCTCAATCAGCCCCAGCATTTT. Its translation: CAWSPTTGAADLNQPQHF.

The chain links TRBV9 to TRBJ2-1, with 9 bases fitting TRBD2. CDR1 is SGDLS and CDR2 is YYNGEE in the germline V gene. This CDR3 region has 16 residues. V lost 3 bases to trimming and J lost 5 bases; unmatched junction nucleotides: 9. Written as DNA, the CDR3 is TGTGCCAGCAGCGGATTAGCGGGAGAGAAGAACAATGAGCAGTTCTTC. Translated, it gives CASSGLAGEKNNEQFF.

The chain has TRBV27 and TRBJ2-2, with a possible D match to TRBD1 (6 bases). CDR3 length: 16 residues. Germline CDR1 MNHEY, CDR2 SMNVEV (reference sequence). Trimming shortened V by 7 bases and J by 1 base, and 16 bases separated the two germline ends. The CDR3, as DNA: TGTGCCAGCAACTTACAGGGAAGGGGGAACACCGGGGAGCTGTTTTTT. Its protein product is CASNLQGRGNTGELFF.

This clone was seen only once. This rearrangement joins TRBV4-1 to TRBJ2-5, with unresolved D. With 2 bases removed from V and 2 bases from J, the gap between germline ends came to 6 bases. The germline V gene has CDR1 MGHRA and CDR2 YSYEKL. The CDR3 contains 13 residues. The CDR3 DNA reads TGCGCCAGCAGCCAACCAGGACAAGAGACCCAGTACTTC. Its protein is CASSQPGQETQYF.

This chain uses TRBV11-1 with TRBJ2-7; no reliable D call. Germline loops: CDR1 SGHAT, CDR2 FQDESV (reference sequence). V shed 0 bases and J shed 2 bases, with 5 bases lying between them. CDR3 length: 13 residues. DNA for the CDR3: TGTGCCAGCAGCTTAGCGCAACCCTACGAGCAGTACTTC. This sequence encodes CASSLAQPYEQYF.

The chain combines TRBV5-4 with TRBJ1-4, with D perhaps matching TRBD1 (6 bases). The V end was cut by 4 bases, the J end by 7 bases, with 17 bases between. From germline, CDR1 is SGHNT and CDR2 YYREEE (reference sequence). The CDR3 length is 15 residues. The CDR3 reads CASSPTGQLGEKLFF. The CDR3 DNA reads TGTGCCAGCAGCCCGACAGGCCAACTTGGTGAAAAACTGTTTTTT.

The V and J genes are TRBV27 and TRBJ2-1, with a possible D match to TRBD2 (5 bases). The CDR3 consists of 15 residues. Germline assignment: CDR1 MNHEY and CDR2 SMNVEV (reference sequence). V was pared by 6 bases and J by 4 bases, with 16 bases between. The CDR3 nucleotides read TGTGCCAGCAGGGTTGGACGGGGAACGTACAATGAGCAGTTCTTC. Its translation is CASRVGRGTYNEQFF.

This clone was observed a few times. CDR3 sequence (DNA): TGTGCCAGCAGTGCTAGTTACGAGCAGTACTTC. Amino acids: CASSASYEQYF. This sequence joins TRBV6-5 and TRBJ2-7, with D uncertain. The CDR3 length is 11 residues. Germline loops: CDR1 MNHEY, CDR2 SVGAGI. Between the trimmed V and J ends, which lost 5 bases and 4 bases, there was a span of 6 bases.

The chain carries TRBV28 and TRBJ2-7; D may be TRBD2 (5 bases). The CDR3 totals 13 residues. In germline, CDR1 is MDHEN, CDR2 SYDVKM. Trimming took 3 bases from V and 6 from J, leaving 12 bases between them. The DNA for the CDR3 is TGTGCCAGCAGTTTCCTGGGAAGCGGCGAGCAGTACTTC. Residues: CASSFLGSGEQYF.

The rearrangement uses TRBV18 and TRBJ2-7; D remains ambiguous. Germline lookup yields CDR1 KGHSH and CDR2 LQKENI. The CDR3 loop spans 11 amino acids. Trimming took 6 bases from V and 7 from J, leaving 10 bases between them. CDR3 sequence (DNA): TGTGCCAGCTCCCCTAAAGAAGAGCAGTACTTC. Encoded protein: CASSPKEEQYF.

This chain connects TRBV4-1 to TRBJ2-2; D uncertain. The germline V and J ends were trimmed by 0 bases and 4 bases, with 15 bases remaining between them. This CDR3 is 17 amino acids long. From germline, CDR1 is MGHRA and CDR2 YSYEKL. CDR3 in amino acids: CASSQDRARSFTGELFF. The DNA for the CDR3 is TGCGCCAGCAGCCAAGATCGAGCTCGCAGTTTCACCGGGGAGCTGTTTTTT.

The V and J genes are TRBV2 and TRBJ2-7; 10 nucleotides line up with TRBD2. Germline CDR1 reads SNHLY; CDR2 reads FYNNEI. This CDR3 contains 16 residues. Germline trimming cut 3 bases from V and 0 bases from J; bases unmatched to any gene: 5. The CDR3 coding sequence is TGTGCCAGCAGTGACTGGGCTAGCGGGAGCTCCTACGAGCAGTACTTC. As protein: CASSDWASGSSYEQYF. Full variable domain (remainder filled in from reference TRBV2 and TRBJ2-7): EPEVTQTPSHQVTQMGQEVILRCVPISNHLYFYWYRQILGQKVEFLVSFYNNEISEKSEIFDDQFSVERPDGSNFTLKIRSTKLEDSAMYFCASSDWASGSSYEQYFGPGTRLTVT.

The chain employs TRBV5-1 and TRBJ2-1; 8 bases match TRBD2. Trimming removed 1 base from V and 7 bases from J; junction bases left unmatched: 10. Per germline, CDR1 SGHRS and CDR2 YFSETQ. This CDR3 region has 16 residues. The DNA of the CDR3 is TGCGCCAGCAGCTTGATACCCCGGGGCGGGGGGAATGAGCAGTTCTTC. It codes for CASSLIPRGGGNEQFF.

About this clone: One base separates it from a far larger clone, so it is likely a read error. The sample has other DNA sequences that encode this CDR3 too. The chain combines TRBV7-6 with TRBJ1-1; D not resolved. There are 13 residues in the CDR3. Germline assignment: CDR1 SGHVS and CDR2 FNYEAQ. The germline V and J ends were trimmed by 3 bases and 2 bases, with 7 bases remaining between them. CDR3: CASSFEVNTEAFF. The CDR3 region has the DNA TGTGCCAGCAGCTTCGAGGTCAACACTGAAGCTTTCTTT. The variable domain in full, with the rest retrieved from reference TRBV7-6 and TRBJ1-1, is GAGVSQSPRYKVTKRGQDVALRCDPISGHVSLYWYRQALGQGPEFLTYFNYEAQQDKSGLPNDRFSAERPEGSISTLTIQRTEQRDSAMYRCASSFEVNTEAFFGQGTRLTVV.

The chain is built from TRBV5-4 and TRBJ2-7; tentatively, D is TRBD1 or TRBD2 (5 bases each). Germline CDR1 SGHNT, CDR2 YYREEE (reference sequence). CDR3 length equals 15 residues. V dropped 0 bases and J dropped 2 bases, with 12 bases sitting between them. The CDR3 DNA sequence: TGTGCCAGCAGCTTGGGGGGGAAGGCCGCCTACGAGCAGTACTTC. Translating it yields CASSLGGKAAYEQYF.

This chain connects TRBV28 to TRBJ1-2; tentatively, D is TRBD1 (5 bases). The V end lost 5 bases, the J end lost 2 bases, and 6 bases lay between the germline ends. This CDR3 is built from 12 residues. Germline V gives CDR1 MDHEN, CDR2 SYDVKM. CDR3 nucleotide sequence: TGTGCCAGCAGTCCAGGGAACTATGGCTACACCTTC. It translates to CASSPGNYGYTF.

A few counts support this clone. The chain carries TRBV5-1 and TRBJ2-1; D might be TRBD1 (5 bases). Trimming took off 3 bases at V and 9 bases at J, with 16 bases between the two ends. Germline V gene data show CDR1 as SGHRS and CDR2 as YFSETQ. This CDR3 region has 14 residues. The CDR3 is CASSSPESRAEQFF. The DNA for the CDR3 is TGCGCCAGCAGCTCACCCGAGAGCAGGGCTGAGCAGTTCTTC.

As DNA, the CDR3 is TGCAGTTTTGGACAGGGCGCGCAGTATTTT. It encodes CSFGQGAQYF. V and J are TRBV20-1 and TRBJ2-3; 8 bases fit TRBD1. Germline V gene data show CDR1 as DFQATT and CDR2 as SNEGSKA (reference sequence). J lost 10 bases, V lost 8 bases, and 5 bases had no gene match. There are 10 residues in the CDR3.

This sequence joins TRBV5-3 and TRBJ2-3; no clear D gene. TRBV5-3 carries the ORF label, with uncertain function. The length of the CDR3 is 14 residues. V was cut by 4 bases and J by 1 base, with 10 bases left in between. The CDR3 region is CARSPIVGTDTQYF. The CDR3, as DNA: TGTGCCAGAAGCCCGATTGTGGGCACAGATACGCAGTATTTT.